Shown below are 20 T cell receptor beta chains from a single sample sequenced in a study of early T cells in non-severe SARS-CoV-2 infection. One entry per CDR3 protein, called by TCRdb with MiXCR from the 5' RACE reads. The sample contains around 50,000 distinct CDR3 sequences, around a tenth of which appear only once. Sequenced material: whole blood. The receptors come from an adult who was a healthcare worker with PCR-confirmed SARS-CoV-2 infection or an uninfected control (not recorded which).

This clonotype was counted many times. The CDR3 nucleotides are TGTGCCAGCAGCCTCCCACAGGGGTATGGCGGGGAGCTGTTTTTT. This gives the protein CASSLPQGYGGELFF. V and J are TRBV3-2 and TRBJ2-2; TRBD1, the table's D call, was not compared with the DNA. TRBV3-2 constitutes a pseudogene. The length of the CDR3 is 15 residues.

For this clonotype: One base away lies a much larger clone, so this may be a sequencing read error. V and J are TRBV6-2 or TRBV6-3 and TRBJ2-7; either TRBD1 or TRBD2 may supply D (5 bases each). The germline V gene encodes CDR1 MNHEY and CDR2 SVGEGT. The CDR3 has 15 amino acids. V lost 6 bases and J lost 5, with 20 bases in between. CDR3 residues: CASSSAPGQTHEQYF. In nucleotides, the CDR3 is TGTGCCAGCAGCTCCGCCCCGGGGCAGACCCACGAGCAGTACTTC.

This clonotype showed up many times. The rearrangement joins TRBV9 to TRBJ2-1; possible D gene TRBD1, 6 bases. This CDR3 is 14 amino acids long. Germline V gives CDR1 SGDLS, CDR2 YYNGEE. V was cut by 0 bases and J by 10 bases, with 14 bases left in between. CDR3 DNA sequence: TGTGCCAGCAGCGTAGTAGGGGGTCAGCGGGAGCAGTTCTTC. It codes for CASSVVGGQREQFF.

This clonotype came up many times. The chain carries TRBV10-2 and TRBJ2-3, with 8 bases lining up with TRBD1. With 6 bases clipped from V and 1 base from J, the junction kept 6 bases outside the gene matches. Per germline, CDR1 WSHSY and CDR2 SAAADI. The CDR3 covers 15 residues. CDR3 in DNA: TGCGCCAGCAGGCCTGGACAGGGTGGCACAGATACGCAGTATTTT. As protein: CASRPGQGGTDTQYF.

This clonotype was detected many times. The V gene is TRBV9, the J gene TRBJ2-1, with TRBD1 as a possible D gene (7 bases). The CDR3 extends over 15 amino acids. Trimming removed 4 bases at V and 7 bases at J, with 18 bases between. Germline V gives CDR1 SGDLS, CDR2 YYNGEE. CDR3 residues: CASSLQGGLLNEQFF. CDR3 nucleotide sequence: TGTGCCAGCAGCCTCCAGGGGGGCCTATTAAATGAGCAGTTCTTC.

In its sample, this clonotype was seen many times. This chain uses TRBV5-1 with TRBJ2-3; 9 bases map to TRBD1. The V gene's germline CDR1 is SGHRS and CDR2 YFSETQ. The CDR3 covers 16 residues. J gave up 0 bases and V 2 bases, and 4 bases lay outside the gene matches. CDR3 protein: CASSLQGASSTDTQYF. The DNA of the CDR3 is TGCGCCAGCAGCTTACAGGGGGCCTCTAGCACAGATACGCAGTATTTT.

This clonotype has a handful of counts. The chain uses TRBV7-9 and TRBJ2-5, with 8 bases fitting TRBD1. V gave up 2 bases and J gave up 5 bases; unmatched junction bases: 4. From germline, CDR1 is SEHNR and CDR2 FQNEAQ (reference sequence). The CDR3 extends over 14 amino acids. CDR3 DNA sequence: TGTGCCAGCAGCTTATCCAGGGGGCTGGAGACCCAGTACTTC. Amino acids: CASSLSRGLETQYF.

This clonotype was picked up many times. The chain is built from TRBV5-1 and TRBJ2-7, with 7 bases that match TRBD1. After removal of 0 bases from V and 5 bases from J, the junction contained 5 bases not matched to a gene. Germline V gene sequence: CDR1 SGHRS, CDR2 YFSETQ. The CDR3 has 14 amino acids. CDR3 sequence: CASSLGDRAHEQYF. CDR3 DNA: TGCGCCAGCAGCTTGGGCGACAGGGCGCACGAGCAGTACTTC.

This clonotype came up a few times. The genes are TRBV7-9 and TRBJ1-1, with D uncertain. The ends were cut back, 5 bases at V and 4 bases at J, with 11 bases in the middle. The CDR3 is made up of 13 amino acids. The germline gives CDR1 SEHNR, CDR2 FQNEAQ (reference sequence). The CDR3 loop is CASSGLLGTEAFF. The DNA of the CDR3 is TGTGCCAGCAGCGGACTCTTGGGCACTGAAGCTTTCTTT.

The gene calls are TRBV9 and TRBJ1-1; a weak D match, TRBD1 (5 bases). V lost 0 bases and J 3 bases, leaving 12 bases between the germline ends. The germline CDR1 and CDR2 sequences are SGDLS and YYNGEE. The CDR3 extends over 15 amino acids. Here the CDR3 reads CASSVGPDRDTEAFF. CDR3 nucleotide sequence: TGTGCCAGCAGCGTAGGGCCCGACAGAGACACTGAAGCTTTCTTT.

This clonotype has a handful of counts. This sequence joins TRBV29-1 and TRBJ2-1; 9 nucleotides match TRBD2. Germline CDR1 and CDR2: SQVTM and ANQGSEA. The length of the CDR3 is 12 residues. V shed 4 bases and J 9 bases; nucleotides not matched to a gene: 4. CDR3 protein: CSVVRGGGEQFF. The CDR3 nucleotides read TGCAGCGTTGTGCGGGGGGGCGGTGAGCAGTTCTTC.

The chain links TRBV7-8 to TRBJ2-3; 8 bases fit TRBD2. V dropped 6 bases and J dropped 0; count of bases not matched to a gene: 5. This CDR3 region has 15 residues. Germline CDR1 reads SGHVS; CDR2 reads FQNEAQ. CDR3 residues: CASSERGYSTDTQYF. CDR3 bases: TGTGCCAGCAGTGAGCGGGGGTATAGCACAGATACGCAGTATTTT.

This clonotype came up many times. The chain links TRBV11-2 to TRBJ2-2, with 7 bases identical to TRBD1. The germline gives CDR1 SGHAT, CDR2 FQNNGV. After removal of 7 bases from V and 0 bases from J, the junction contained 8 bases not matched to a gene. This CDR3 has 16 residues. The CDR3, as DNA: TGTGCCAGCACTATTTCCGGGACAGCGAACACCGGGGAGCTGTTTTTT. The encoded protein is CASTISGTANTGELFF. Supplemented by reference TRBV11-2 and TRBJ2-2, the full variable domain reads EAGVAQSPRYKIIEKRQSVAFWCNPISGHATLYWYQQILGQGPKLLIQFQNNGVVDDSQLPKDRFSAERLKGVDSTLKIQPAKLEDSAVYLCASTISGTANTGELFFGEGSRLTVL.

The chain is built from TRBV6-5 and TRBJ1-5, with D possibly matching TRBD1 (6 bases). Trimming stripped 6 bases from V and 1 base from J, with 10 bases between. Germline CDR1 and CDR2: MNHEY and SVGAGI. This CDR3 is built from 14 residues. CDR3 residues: CASRTGGSNQPQHF. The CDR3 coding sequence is TGTGCCAGCAGGACAGGTGGAAGCAATCAGCCCCAGCATTTT.

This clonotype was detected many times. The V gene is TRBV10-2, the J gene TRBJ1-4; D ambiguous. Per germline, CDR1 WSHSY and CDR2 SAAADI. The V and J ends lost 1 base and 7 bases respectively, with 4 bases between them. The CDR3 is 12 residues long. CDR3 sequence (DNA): TGCGCCAGCAGTGAGTGGGGTGAAAAACTGTTTTTT. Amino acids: CASSEWGEKLFF.

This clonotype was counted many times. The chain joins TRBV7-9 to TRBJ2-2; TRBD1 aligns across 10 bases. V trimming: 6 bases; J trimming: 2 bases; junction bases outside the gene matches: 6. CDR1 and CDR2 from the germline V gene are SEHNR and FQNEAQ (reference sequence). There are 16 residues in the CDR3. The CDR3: CASSPGTGDNTGELFF. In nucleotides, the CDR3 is TGTGCCAGCAGTCCCGGGACAGGGGATAACACCGGGGAGCTGTTTTTT.

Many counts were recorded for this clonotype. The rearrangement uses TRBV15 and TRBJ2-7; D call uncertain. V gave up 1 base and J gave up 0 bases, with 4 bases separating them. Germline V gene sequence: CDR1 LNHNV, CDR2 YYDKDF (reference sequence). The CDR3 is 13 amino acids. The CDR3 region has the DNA TGTGCCACCAGCAGAGTGGACTCCTACGAGCAGTACTTC. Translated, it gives CATSRVDSYEQYF. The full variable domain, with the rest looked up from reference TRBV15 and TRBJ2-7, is DAMVIQNPRYQVTQFGKPVTLSCSQTLNHNVMYWYQQKSSQAPKLLFHYYDKDFNNEADTPDNFQSRRPNTSFCFLDIRSPGLGDTAMYLCATSRVDSYEQYFGPGTRLTVT.

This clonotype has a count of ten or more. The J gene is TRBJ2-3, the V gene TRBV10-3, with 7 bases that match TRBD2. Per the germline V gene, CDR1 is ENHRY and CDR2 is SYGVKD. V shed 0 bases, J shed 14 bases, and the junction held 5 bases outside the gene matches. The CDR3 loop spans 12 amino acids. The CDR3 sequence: CAISESERGGYF. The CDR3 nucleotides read TGTGCCATCAGTGAGTCAGAGCGGGGAGGGTATTTT.

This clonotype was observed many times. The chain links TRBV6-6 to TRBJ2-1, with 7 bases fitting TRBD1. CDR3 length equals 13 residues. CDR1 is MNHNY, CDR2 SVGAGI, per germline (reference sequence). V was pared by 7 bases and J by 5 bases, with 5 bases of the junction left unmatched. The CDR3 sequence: CASMLTGNNEQFF. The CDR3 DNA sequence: TGTGCCAGCATGTTGACAGGGAACAATGAGCAGTTCTTC.

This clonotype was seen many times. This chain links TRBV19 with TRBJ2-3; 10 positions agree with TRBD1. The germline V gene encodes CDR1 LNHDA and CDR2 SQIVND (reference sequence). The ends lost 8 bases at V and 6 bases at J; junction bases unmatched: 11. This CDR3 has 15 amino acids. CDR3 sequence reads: CASLPGQGFIDTQYF. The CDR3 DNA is TGTGCCAGTCTACCGGGACAGGGGTTTATCGATACGCAGTATTTT.